Presented here are 26 T cell receptor beta chains from one specimen sequenced in a study of Graves' ophthalmopathy and Graves' hyperthyroidism. Researchers took RNA transcripts and amplified TCR beta CDR3 regions from them. The library came from an HTBI-primed first-round RT-PCR and a second-round multiplex PCR. One entry per CDR3 protein, called by TCRdb with MiXCR from the multiplex PCR reads. Among about 740,000 distinct CDR3 sequences listed, 40% were seen once. Sequencing used peripheral blood. Receptors were obtained from an adult man with Graves' ophthalmopathy.

V and J are TRBV14 and TRBJ2-7; D is perhaps TRBD1 (6 bases). V lost 4 bases to trimming and J lost 12 bases, with 19 bases between them. The germline V gene has CDR1 SGHDN and CDR2 FVKESK. The CDR3 covers 13 residues. CDR3: CASSPGDRHLRYF. CDR3 sequence (DNA): TGTGCCAGCAGCCCAGGGGACCGACATCTGAGGTACTTC.

This clonotype occurred many times. The CDR3 DNA sequence: TGCAGCGTTAGCGCGAGGAGCTCCTACGAGCAGTACTTC. Amino acids: CSVSARSSYEQYF. The chain couples TRBV29-1 to TRBJ2-7, with no clear D. This CDR3 spans 13 amino acids. Looked up from germline, CDR1 is SQVTM and CDR2 is ANQGSEA. V was clipped by 5 bases and J by 0 bases, with 11 bases between them.

This clonotype came up many times. The chain carries TRBV2 and TRBJ2-5; tentatively, D is TRBD1 or TRBD2 (6 bases each). CDR3 size: 15 residues. Per germline, CDR1 SNHLY and CDR2 FYNNEI. V was pared by 4 bases and J by 4 bases, with 16 bases between. This CDR3 reads CASSVGTRGGETQYF. As DNA, the CDR3 is TGTGCCAGCAGTGTAGGGACCAGGGGAGGAGAGACCCAGTACTTC.

J is TRBJ2-7 and V is TRBV29-1, with TRBD2 matching 7 bases. With V trimmed by 2 bases and J by 4 bases, 8 bases remained unmatched. CDR3 size: 14 residues. Germline values: CDR1 SQVTM, CDR2 ANQGSEA. The CDR3 DNA is TGCAGCGTTGAACTCAGGGAGGGATATTACGAGCAGTACTTC. This sequence encodes CSVELREGYYEQYF.

This clonotype was recorded a few times. This rearrangement joins TRBV9 to TRBJ1-4; perhaps TRBD1 as D (5 bases). Between the trimmed V and J ends, which lost 5 bases and 5 bases, there was a span of 13 bases. The CDR3 contains 14 residues. CDR1 is SGDLS, CDR2 YYNGEE, per germline. CDR3 sequence reads: CASRRQGVNEKLFF. The CDR3 nucleotides read TGTGCCAGCAGGCGCCAGGGAGTGAATGAAAAACTGTTTTTT.

This clonotype has only a few counts. The gene calls are TRBV10-2 and TRBJ2-7; 9 bases agree with TRBD2. The germline gives CDR1 WSHSY, CDR2 SAAADI. With 6 bases clipped from V and 6 bases from J, the junction kept 9 bases outside the gene matches. This CDR3 is built from 14 residues. The CDR3 reads CASSTGTSLSEQYF. CDR3 in DNA: TGCGCCAGCAGCACCGGGACTAGCCTGAGCGAGCAGTACTTC.

This clonotype has a count of ten or more. The chain uses TRBV29-1 and TRBJ2-7; 11 positions agree with TRBD2. CDR1 is SQVTM and CDR2 is ANQGSEA in the germline V gene. The CDR3 runs 14 residues. With V trimmed by 5 bases and J by 3 bases, 6 bases remained unmatched. CDR3 sequence: CSVITTSGGYEQYF. CDR3 nucleotides: TGCAGCGTTATTACTACTAGCGGGGGCTACGAGCAGTACTTC.

This clonotype came up many times. J is TRBJ2-5 and V is TRBV6-2 or TRBV6-3; D is possibly TRBD2 (6 bases). In germline, CDR1 is MNHEY, CDR2 SVGEGT. The CDR3 contains 12 residues. V lost 6 bases and J lost 5, with 10 bases in between. This CDR3 reads CASSMGRETQYF. DNA of the CDR3: TGTGCCAGCAGCATGGGGAGGGAGACCCAGTACTTC.

The J gene is TRBJ2-7, the V gene TRBV6-5; D may correspond to TRBD1 or TRBD2 (5 bases each). The V end was cut by 6 bases, the J end by 3 bases, with 15 bases between. The CDR3 runs 14 residues. Germline V gives CDR1 MNHEY, CDR2 SVGAGI. The DNA of the CDR3 is TGTGCCAGCAGCAGGGAGTCAATGAACTACGAGCAGTACTTC. Protein sequence: CASSRESMNYEQYF.

This clonotype has more than one count but fewer than ten. The CDR3 region has the DNA TGTGCCAGCAGCTTAGACGGGGTTGGATCCTACGAGCAGTACTTC. It yields the protein CASSLDGVGSYEQYF. This chain links TRBV7-9 with TRBJ2-7, with D perhaps matching TRBD2 (5 bases). Germline lookup yields CDR1 SEHNR and CDR2 FQNEAQ (reference sequence). The V and J ends lost 1 base and 1 base respectively, with 11 bases between them. This CDR3 spans 15 amino acids.

The chain is built from TRBV29-1 and TRBJ1-2; 8 bases align to TRBD1. Germline loops: CDR1 SQVTM, CDR2 ANQGSEA. The length of the CDR3 is 15 residues. V lost 6 bases, J lost 0 bases, and 9 bases stayed unmatched. CDR3 in DNA: TGCAGCGTCAGGACAGGGCCTCAAGCTAACTATGGCTACACCTTC. Translation: CSVRTGPQANYGYTF.

The CDR3 region is CASSELGEFDYTF. Here the CDR3 DNA reads TGTGCCAGCAGTGAACTTGGGGAGTTTGACTACACCTTC. The chain combines TRBV25-1 with TRBJ1-2; D uncertain. Germline V gene data show CDR1 as MGHDK and CDR2 as SYGVNS. This CDR3 comprises 13 residues. Trimming pared 2 bases from V and 10 bases from J, leaving 14 bases between.

This clonotype showed up many times. The chain is built from TRBV10-2 and TRBJ1-2; unclear D gene. The CDR3 has 14 residues. Trimming left V 10 bases short and J 5 bases short, with 20 bases between. CDR1 is WSHSY and CDR2 is SAAADI in the germline V gene. The CDR3 reads CATLDGTKVYGYTF. The CDR3 bases are TGCGCCACCTTGGACGGAACAAAGGTATATGGCTACACCTTC.

This clonotype was detected many times. The chain uses TRBV7-9 and TRBJ1-5; D gene unclear. The V end was cut by 5 bases, the J end by 7 bases, with 15 bases between. Germline V gene lookup returns CDR1 SEHNR and CDR2 FQNEAQ (reference sequence). The CDR3 length is 14 residues. Here the CDR3 DNA reads TGTGCCAGCAGCCCCACAACGGGTGGCCAGCCCCAGCATTTT. It specifies CASSPTTGGQPQHF.

V usage is TRBV7-8 and J usage is TRBJ1-5; D may be TRBD1 (6 bases). The V end lost 5 bases, the J end lost 2 bases, and 13 bases lay between the germline ends. Germline assignment: CDR1 SGHVS and CDR2 FQNEAQ. This CDR3 contains 15 residues. CDR3 region: CASSVRWGRNQPQHF. The CDR3, as DNA: TGTGCCAGCAGCGTTAGATGGGGGCGCAATCAGCCCCAGCATTTT.

Notes on this clonotype: A junction end diverges from the germline sequence, so it may reflect a read error. The chain links TRBV7-9 to TRBJ2-7; 10 bases match TRBD2. The germline V gene encodes CDR1 SEHNR and CDR2 FQNEAQ (reference sequence). This CDR3 contains 14 residues. The CDR3 region is CASRPTSGAYEQYF. As DNA, the CDR3 is TGCGCCAGCCGCCCTACTAGCGGGGCCTACGAGCAGTACTTC.

The chain combines TRBV7-8 with TRBJ1-4; D gene uncertain. The CDR3 consists of 15 residues. Germline CDR1 and CDR2: SGHVS and FQNEAQ. The V and J ends lost 1 base and 7 bases respectively, with 13 bases between them. CDR3 residues: CASSLGGSLIEKLFF. The CDR3 region has the DNA TGTGCCAGCAGCTTAGGTGGTTCCCTAATTGAAAAACTGTTTTTT.

The J gene is TRBJ2-5, the V gene TRBV10-3, with a weak D call TRBD2 (6 bases). CDR3 length: 13 amino acids. The V end lost 4 bases, the J end lost 7 bases, and 13 bases lay between the germline ends. Germline CDR1 ENHRY, CDR2 SYGVKD. The CDR3 bases are TGTGCCATCAGTGGAGGACAAGCGGGGACCCAGTACTTC. The encoded protein is CAISGGQAGTQYF.

The rearrangement links TRBV20-1 to TRBJ2-5; D is ambiguous. The better agreement between TRBJ2-1 and the DNA end casts doubt on the J call. CDR1 DFQATT and CDR2 SNEGSKA come from the germline V gene (reference sequence). The CDR3 is 12 amino acids. In DNA, the CDR3 is TGCAGTGCTAGAGATTCGGCAGCCAAGCAGTTCTTC. It codes for CSARDSAAKQFF.

This chain joins TRBV2 and TRBJ1-4, with D unresolved. The CDR3 runs 15 residues. The germline gives CDR1 SNHLY, CDR2 FYNNEI. V lost 5 bases, J lost 5 bases, and 15 bases lay in between. CDR3 sequence: CASSPWTSGNEKLFF. DNA of the CDR3: TGTGCCAGCAGTCCCTGGACTAGCGGGAATGAAAAACTGTTTTTT.

The rearrangement links TRBV29-1 to TRBJ1-1; TRBD1 might be the D (5 bases). This CDR3 has 15 amino acids. V shed 4 bases and J shed 3 bases, with 18 bases lying between them. Germline assignment: CDR1 SQVTM and CDR2 ANQGSEA. The CDR3 DNA is TGCAGCGTTGGGGCGGCAGGGATGGTGGACACTGAAGCTTTCTTT. Protein sequence: CSVGAAGMVDTEAFF.

This clonotype was detected a few times. The rearrangement joins TRBV5-4 to TRBJ2-3; D not resolved. V shed 5 bases and J shed 6 bases, with 13 bases lying between them. The CDR3 spans 13 residues. Germline CDR1 is SGHNT and CDR2 is YYREEE (reference sequence). The chain's CDR3 is CASRFVRWDTQYF. DNA of the CDR3: TGTGCCAGCAGGTTCGTGAGGTGGGATACGCAGTATTTT.

As concerns this clonotype: This may arise from a read error, as a much more abundant clone is one base away. This chain links TRBV15 with TRBJ1-2; possible D gene TRBD1, 6 bases. CDR3 length: 16 amino acids. Germline V gene data show CDR1 as LNHNV and CDR2 as YYDKDF (reference sequence). Deletions cut 1 base from V and 4 bases from J, with 16 bases between. In DNA, the CDR3 is TGTGCCACCAGCAGAGGTGTCTCGGACAGAGCCTATGGCTACACCTTC. This sequence encodes CATSRGVSDRAYGYTF.

This clonotype was seen only a few times. The CDR3 loop is CASRFRGNYGYTF. The CDR3 DNA sequence: TGTGCCAGCAGATTTCGTGGCAACTATGGCTACACCTTC. The chain recombines TRBV6-5 with TRBJ1-2; no clear D. The CDR3 loop spans 13 amino acids. V was cut by 6 bases and J by 2 bases, with 10 bases left in between. CDR1 is MNHEY, CDR2 SVGAGI, per germline.

This clonotype was counted ten times or more. The chain recombines TRBV7-9 with TRBJ1-2, with a weak D call TRBD1 (6 bases). The CDR3 length is 13 residues. From germline, CDR1 is SEHNR and CDR2 FQNEAQ (reference sequence). Trimming removed 6 bases at V and 4 bases at J, with 12 bases between. CDR3 nucleotides: TGTGCCAGCAGACCGACAGGACCCTATGGCTACACCTTC. This translates into CASRPTGPYGYTF.

In the case of this clonotype: Since no conserved phenylalanine or tryptophan closes the CDR3, a read error is the likely cause. The J gene is TRBJ2-7, the V gene TRBV12-3 or TRBV12-4, with D hard to call. CDR3 length: 12 residues. V was pared by 6 bases and J by 3 bases, with 9 bases between. CDR3 protein: CASSPNSYEQYC. DNA for the CDR3: TGTGCCAGCAGCCCCAACAGCTACGAGCAGTACTGC.